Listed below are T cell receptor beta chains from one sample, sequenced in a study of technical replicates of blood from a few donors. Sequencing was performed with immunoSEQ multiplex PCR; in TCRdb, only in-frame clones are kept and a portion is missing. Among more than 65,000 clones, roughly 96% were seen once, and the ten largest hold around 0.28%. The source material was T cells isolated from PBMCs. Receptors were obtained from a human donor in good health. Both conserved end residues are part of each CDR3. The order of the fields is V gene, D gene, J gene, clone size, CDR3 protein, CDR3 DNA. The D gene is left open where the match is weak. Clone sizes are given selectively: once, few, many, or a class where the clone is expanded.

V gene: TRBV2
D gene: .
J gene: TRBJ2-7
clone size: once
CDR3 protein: CASSEGWGETYEQYF
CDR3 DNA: TGTGCCAGCAGTGAGGGCTGGGGGGAAACTTACGAGCAGTACTTC

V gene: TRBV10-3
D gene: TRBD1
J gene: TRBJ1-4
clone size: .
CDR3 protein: CAIRQTGSEKLFF
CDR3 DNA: TGTGCCATCAGGCAGACAGGGAGTGAAAAACTGTTTTTT

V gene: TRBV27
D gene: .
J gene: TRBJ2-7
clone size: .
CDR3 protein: CASSLNLQGEQYF
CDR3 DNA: TGTGCCAGCAGTTTAAACCTACAGGGAGAGCAGTACTTC

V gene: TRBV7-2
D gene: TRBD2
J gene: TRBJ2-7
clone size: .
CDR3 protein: CASHTGLAGLYEQYF
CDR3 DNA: TGTGCCAGTCATACCGGGCTAGCGGGACTCTACGAGCAGTACTTC

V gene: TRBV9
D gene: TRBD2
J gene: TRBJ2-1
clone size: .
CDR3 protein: CASSLLNPTRAGDIGEQFF
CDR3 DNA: TGTGCCAGCAGCCTCCTCAACCCGACTCGAGCGGGAGATATAGGTGAGCAGTTCTTC

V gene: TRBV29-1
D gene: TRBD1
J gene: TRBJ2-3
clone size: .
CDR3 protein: CSVDGQGTLDTQYF
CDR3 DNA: TGCAGCGTCGACGGACAGGGAACTCTCGATACGCAGTATTTT

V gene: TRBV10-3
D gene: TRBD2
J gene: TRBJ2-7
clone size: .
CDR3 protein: CAISDGLAGEDGYEQYF
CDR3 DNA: TGTGCCATCAGTGATGGACTAGCGGGAGAGGATGGGTACGAGCAGTACTTC

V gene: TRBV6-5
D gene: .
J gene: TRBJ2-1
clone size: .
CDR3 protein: CASSLEDGVWNEQFF
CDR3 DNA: TGTGCCAGCAGTTTAGAGGACGGGGTTTGGAATGAGCAGTTCTTC

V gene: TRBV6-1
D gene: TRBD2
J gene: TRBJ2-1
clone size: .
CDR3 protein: CASSGTSYNEQFF
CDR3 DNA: TGTGCCAGCAGCGGGACTAGCTACAATGAGCAGTTCTTC

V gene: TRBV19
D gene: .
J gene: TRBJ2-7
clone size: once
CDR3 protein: CASTPNREINEQYF
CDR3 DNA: TGTGCCAGTACCCCTAACAGGGAGATAAACGAGCAGTACTTC

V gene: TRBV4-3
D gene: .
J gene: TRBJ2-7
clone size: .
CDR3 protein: CASSQEATGSYEQYF
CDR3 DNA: TGCGCCAGCAGCCAAGAAGCGACAGGCTCCTACGAGCAGTACTTC

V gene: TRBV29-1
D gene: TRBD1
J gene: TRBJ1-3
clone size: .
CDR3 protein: CSVESTRDSGNTIYF
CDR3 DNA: TGCAGCGTCGAATCAACCCGGGACAGTGGAAACACCATATATTTT

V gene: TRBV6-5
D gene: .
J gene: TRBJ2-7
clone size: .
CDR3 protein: CASSPGPSVSYEQYF
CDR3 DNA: TGTGCCAGCAGTCCCGGTCCCTCGGTCTCCTACGAGCAGTACTTC

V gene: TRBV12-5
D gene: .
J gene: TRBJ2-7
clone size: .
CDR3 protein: CASGSPTGQYF
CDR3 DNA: TGTGCTAGTGGTTCGCCGACAGGACAGTACTTC

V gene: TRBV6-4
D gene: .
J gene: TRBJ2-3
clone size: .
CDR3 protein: CASFRLDRIDTQYF
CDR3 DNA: TGTGCCAGCTTTCGACTAGATCGGATCGATACGCAGTATTTT

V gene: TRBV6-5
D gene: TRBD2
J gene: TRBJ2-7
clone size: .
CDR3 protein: CASSRTSVSYEQYF
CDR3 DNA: TGTGCCAGCAGTAGGACTAGCGTCTCCTACGAGCAGTACTTC

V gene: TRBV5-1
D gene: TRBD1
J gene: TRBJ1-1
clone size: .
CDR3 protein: CASSLGGTGGEAFF
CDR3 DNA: TGCGCCAGCAGCTTGGGGGGGACAGGGGGTGAAGCTTTCTTT

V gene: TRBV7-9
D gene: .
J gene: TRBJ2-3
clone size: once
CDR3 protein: CASSFSAGSTDTQYF
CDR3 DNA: TGTGCCAGCAGCTTTTCTGCCGGGAGTACAGATACGCAGTATTTT

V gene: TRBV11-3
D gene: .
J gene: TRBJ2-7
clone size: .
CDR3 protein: CASRRTAPYEQYF
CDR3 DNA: TGTGCCAGCAGAAGGACAGCGCCCTACGAGCAGTACTTC

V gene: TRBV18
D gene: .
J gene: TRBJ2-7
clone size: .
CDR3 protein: CASSPSFYEQYF
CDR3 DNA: TGTGCCAGCTCACCTTCCTTCTACGAGCAGTACTTC

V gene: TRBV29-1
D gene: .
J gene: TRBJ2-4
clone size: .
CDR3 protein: CSVDEGTKNIQYF
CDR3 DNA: TGCAGCGTTGACGAGGGTACCAAAAACATTCAGTACTTC

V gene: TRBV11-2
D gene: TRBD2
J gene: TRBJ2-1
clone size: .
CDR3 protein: CASSLPSGRTTYNEQFF
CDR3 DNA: TGTGCCAGCAGCTTACCTAGCGGGAGGACAACCTACAATGAGCAGTTCTTC

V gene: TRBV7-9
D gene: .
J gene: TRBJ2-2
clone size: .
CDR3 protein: CASSLGPVGGTGELFF
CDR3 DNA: TGTGCCAGCAGCTTAGGACCCGTGGGGGGAACCGGGGAGCTGTTTTTT

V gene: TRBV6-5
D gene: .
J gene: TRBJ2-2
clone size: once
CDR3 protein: CASSYEVQGRTGELFF
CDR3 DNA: TGTGCCAGCAGTTACGAGGTCCAGGGGAGAACCGGGGAGCTGTTTTTT

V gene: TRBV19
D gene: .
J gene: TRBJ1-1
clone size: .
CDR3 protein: CASSIRGMNTEAFF
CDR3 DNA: TGTGCCAGTAGTATACGGGGAATGAACACTGAAGCTTTCTTT

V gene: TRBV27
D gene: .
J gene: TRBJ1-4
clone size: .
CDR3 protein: CATGLTNEKLFF
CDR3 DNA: TGTGCCACGGGACTGACTAATGAAAAACTGTTTTTT

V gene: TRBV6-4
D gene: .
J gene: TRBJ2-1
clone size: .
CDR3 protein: CASSVEVRDEQFF
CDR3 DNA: TGTGCCAGCAGTGTGGAGGTTAGGGATGAGCAGTTCTTC

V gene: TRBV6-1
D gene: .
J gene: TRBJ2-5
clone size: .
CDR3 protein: CASIDREETQYF
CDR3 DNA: TGTGCCAGCATAGACCGGGAAGAGACCCAGTACTTC

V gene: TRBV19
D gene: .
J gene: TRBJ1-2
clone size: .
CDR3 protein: CASDSRGGTYGYTF
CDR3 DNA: TGTGCCAGTGATTCAAGGGGGGGTACCTATGGCTACACCTTC

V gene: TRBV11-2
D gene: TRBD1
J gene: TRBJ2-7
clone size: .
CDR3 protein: CASRDRGYEQYF
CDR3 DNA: TGTGCCAGCCGGGACAGGGGTTACGAGCAGTACTTC

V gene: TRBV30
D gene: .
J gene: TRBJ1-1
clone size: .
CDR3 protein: CAWCLGTVNTEAFF
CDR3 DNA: TGTGCCTGGTGCTTGGGCACGGTTAACACTGAAGCTTTCTTT

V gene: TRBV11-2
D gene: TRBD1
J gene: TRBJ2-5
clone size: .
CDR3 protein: CASSFPTTTGMWETQYF
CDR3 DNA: TGTGCCAGCAGCTTCCCTACGACGACAGGGATGTGGGAGACCCAGTACTTC

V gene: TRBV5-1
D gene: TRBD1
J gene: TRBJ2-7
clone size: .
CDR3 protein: CASSPGTGLSYEQYF
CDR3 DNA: TGCGCCAGCAGCCCCGGGACAGGACTTTCCTACGAGCAGTACTTC

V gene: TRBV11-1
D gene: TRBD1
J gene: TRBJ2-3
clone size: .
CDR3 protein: CASGTGALADTQYF
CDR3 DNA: TGTGCCAGCGGGACAGGGGCTTTGGCAGATACGCAGTATTTT

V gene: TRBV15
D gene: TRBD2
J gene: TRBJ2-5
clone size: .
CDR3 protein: CATSREKTSGKETQYF
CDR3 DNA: TGTGCCACCAGCAGAGAAAAGACTAGCGGGAAGGAGACCCAGTACTTC

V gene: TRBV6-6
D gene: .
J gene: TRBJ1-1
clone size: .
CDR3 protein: CASSYQGSDEAFF
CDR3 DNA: TGTGCCAGCAGTTATCAGGGTTCGGATGAAGCTTTCTTT

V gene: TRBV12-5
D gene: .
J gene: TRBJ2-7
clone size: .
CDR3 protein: CASGPGWDEQYF
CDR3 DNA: TGTGCTAGTGGTCCGGGGTGGGACGAGCAGTACTTC

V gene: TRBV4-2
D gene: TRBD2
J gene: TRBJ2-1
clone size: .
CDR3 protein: CASSQDGLAGGDEQFF
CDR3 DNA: TGTGCCAGCAGCCAAGATGGGCTAGCGGGAGGGGATGAGCAGTTCTTC

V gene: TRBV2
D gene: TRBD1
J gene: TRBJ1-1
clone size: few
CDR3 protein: CASSDAGGNTEAFF
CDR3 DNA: TGTGCCAGCAGTGATGCAGGGGGGAACACTGAAGCTTTCTTT

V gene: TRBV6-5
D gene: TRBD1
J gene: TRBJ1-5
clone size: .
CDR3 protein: CASRGQGGNQPQHF
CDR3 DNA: TGTGCCAGCAGGGGACAGGGGGGCAATCAGCCCCAGCATTTT

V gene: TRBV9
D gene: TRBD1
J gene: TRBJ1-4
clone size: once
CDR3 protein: CASSGTGWNEKLFF
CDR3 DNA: TGTGCCAGCAGTGGGACAGGGTGGAATGAAAAACTGTTTTTT

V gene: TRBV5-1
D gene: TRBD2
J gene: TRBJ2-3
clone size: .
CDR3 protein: CASSPLAGVGDTQYF
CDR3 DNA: TGCGCCAGCAGCCCACTAGCGGGAGTTGGAGATACGCAGTATTTT

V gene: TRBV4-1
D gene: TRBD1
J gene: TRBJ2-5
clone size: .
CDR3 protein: CASSQDWGTGFDETQYF
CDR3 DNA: TGCGCCAGCAGCCAAGATTGGGGGACAGGGTTTGACGAGACCCAGTACTTC

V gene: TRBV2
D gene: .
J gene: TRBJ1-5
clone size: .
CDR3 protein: CASRGEGVQPQHF
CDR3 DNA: TGTGCCAGCAGAGGAGAAGGAGTACAGCCCCAGCATTTT

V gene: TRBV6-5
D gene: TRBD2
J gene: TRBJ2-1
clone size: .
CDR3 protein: CASSYSLAAYNEQFF
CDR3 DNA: TGTGCCAGCAGTTACTCACTAGCGGCCTACAATGAGCAGTTCTTC

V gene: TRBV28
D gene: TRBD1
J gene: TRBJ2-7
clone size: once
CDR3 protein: CASSRDREVGEQYF
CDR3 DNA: TGTGCCAGCAGTCGGGACAGGGAAGTCGGCGAGCAGTACTTC

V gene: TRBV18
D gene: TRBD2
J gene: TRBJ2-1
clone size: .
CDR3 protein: CASPLPLVAGLNNEQFF
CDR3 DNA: TGTGCCAGCCCTCTACCTCTAGTAGCGGGGTTAAACAATGAGCAGTTCTTC

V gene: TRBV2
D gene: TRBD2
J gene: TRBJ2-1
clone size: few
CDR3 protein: CASSERVAGGRREQFF
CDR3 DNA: TGTGCCAGCAGTGAAAGGGTAGCGGGAGGCCGGCGCGAGCAGTTCTTC

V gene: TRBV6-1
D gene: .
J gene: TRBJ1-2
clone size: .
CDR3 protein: CASSEAGHNYGYTF
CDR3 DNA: TGTGCCAGCAGTGAAGCGGGACATAACTATGGCTACACCTTC

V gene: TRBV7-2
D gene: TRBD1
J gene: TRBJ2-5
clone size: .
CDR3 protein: CASSPGQAWETQYF
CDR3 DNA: TGTGCCAGCAGCCCGGGACAGGCTTGGGAGACCCAGTACTTC

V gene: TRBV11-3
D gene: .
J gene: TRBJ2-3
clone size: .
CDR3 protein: CASSLVGADTQYF
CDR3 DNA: TGTGCCAGCAGCTTAGTAGGGGCAGATACGCAGTATTTT

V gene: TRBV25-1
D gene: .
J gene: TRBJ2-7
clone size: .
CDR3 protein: CASAPAGAYEQYF
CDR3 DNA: TGTGCCAGCGCTCCGGCAGGGGCCTACGAGCAGTACTTC

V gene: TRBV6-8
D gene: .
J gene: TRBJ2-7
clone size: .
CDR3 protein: CASRQTYSRQYF
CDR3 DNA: TGTGCCAGCAGGCAGACATACTCGAGGCAGTACTTC

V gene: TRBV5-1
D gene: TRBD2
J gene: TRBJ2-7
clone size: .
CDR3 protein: CASSRAGEASYEQYF
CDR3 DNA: TGCGCCAGCAGCCGGGCGGGAGAGGCGTCCTACGAGCAGTACTTC

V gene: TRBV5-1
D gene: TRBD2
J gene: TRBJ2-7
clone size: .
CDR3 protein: CASSLAQREVSYEQYF
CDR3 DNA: TGCGCCAGCAGCTTGGCCCAGCGGGAGGTTTCCTACGAGCAGTACTTC